This T cell receptor (beta chain) was sequenced during a study of early T cells in non-severe SARS-CoV-2 infection. The germline CDR1 and CDR2 sequences are MGHRA and YSYEKL. The CDR3 covers 17 residues. Trimming removed 0 bases from V and 1 base from J, with 12 bases in between. This clonotype was observed many times. Unique molecular identifiers were affixed to single, distinct cDNA molecules. TCRdb called the 5' RACE reads again in MiXCR, with one record for every CDR3 protein. This table has 20,000 to 25,000 distinct CDR3 sequences, less than 5.5% appearing once. Input material: whole blood. The chain is built from TRBV4-1 and TRBJ1-4, with D perhaps matching TRBD1 (6 bases). This receptor was identified in an adult who was a healthcare worker with PCR-confirmed SARS-CoV-2 infection or an uninfected control (not recorded which). CDR3 protein: CASSQDPGRGTNEKLFF. CDR3 in DNA: TGCGCCAGCAGCCAAGATCCGGGCAGGGGAACTAATGAAAAACTGTTTTTT.